This T cell receptor (beta chain) originates from a study of T cell responses to AZD1222 COVID-19 vaccine. Study in general: Timing groups of about 4 and about 12 weeks for second doses were pooled. Overall study findings and caveats: Donors were largely white British and mainly female; clonal diversity was possibly underestimated.

Note on this clone: What it binds is not known.

The CDR3 runs 15 residues. J was trimmed by 8 bases and V by 4 bases; bases with no gene match: 10. Per germline, CDR1 LGHNA and CDR2 YSLEER. Repertoires were generated with immunoSEQ multiplex PCR, while TCRdb's copy carries only in-frame clones and drops some. The sample yields some 110,000 clones, more than 85% seen once. The chain employs TRBV4-3 and TRBJ2-1; 8 bases are a match to TRBD2. This sample comprised peripheral blood, obtained on day 0 of AZD1222 vaccination. This TCR came from an adult in good health. In nucleotides, the CDR3 is TGCGCCAGCAGCCCCGGCAGCGGGAGTGTATATGAGCAGTTCTTC. It is translated as CASSPGSGSVYEQFF.